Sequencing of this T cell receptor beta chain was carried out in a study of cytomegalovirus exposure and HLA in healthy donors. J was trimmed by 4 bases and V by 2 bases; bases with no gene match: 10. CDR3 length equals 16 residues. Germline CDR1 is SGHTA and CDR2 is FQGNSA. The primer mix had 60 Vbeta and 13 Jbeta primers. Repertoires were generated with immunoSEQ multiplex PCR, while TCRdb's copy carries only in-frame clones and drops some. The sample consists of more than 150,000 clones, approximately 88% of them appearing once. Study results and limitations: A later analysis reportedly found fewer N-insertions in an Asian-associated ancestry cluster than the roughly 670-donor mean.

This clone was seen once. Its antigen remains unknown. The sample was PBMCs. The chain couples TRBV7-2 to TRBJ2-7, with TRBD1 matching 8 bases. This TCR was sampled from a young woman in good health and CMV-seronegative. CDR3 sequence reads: CASSLLRTGWIYEQYF. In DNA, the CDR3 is TGTGCCAGCAGCTTATTGAGGACAGGGTGGATTTACGAGCAGTACTTC. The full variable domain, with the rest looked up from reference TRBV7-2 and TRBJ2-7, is GAGVSQSPSNKVTEKGKDVELRCDPISGHTALYWYRQSLGQGLEFLIYFQGNSAPDKSGLPSDRFSAERTGGSVSTLTIQRTQQEDSAVYLCASSLLRTGWIYEQYFGPGTRLTVT.